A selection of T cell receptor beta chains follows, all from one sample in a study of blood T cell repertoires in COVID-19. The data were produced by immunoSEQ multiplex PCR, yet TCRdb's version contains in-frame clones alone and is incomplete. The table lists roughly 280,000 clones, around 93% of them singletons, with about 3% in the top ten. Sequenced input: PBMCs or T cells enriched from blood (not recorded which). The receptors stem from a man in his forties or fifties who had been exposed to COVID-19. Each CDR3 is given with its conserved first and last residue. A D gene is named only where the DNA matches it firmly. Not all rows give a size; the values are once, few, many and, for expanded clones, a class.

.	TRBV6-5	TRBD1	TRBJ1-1	CASRALQGATEAFF	TGTGCCAGCAGGGCTCTACAGGGGGCCACTGAAGCTTTCTTT
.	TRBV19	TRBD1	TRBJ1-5	CASSHRGRGLQPQHF	TGTGCCAGTAGCCATCGGGGCAGGGGGCTTCAGCCCCAGCATTTT
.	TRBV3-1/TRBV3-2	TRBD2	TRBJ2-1	CASSQVIAGGKQFF	TGTGCCAGCAGCCAAGTCATAGCGGGAGGGAAGCAGTTCTTC
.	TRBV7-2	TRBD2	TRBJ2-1	CASSLSVAGVGWNEQFF	TGTGCCAGCAGCTTATCGGTAGCGGGTGTCGGTTGGAATGAGCAGTTCTTC
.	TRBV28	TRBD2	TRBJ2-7	CASSLLAGVGEQYF	TGTGCCAGCAGTTTATTGGCGGGAGTGGGAGAGCAGTACTTC
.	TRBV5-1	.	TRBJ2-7	CASSGGAGAEQYF	TGCGCCAGCAGCGGGGGCGCTGGAGCCGAGCAGTACTTC
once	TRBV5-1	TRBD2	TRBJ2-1	CASSLSGDGYNEQFF	TGCGCCAGCAGCTTAAGCGGGGACGGGTACAATGAGCAGTTCTTC
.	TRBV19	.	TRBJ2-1	CASWRGNEQFF	TGTGCCAGCTGGAGGGGTAATGAGCAGTTCTTC
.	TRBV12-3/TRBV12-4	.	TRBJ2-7	CATPLPGSYEQYF	TGTGCCACCCCCCTTCCAGGCTCCTACGAGCAGTACTTC
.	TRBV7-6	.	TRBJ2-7	CASSLAGGRGAYEQYF	TGTGCCAGCAGCTTAGCGGGCGGCAGGGGGGCCTACGAGCAGTACTTC
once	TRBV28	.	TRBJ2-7	CATVHGEYEQYF	TGTGCCACCGTGCACGGTGAATACGAGCAGTACTTC
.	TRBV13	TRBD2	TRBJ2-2	CASGAGLATNTGELFF	TGTGCCAGCGGGGCAGGACTAGCGACGAACACCGGGGAGCTGTTTTTT
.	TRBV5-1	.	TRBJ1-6	CASSLRSSSYNSPLHF	TGCGCCAGCAGCTTGCGTTCTAGCTCCTATAATTCACCCCTCCACTTT
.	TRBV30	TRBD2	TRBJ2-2	CAWRPQRGLATGELFF	TGTGCCTGGAGACCTCAACGGGGACTAGCGACCGGGGAGCTGTTTTTT
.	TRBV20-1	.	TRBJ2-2	CSARRAGELFF	TGCAGTGCCCGGAGAGCCGGGGAGCTGTTTTTT
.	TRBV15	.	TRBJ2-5	CATSRDQGQETQYF	TGTGCCACCAGCAGAGATCAGGGACAAGAGACCCAGTACTTC
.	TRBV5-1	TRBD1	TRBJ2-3	CASSYQGARSDTQYF	TGCGCCAGCAGCTACCAGGGGGCAAGGTCAGATACGCAGTATTTT